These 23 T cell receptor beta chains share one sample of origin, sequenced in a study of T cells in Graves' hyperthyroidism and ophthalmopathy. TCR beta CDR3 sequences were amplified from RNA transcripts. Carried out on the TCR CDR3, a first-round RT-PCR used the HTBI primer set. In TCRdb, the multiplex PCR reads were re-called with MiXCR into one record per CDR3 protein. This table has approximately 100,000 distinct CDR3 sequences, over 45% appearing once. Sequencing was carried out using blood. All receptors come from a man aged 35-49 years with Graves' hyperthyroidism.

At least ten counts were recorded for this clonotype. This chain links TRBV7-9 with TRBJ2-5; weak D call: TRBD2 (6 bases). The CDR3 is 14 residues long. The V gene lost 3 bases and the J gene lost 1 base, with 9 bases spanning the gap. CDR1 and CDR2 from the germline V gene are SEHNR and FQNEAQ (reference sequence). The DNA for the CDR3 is TGTGCCAGCAGCTTCGGGGGACTCCAAGAGACCCAGTACTTC. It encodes CASSFGGLQETQYF.

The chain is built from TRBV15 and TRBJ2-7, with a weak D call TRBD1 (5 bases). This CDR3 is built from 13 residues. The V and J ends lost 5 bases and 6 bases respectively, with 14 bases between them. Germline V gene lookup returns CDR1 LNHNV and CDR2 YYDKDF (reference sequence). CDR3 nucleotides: TGTGCCACCAGCGGCAGGGAAGGGATCGAGCAGTACTTC. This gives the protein CATSGREGIEQYF.

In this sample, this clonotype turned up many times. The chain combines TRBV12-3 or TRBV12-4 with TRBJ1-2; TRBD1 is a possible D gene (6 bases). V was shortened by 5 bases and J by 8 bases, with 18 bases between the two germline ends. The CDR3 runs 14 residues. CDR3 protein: CASSRPGASRGYTF. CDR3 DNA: TGTGCCAGCAGTCGTCCGGGGGCGAGTAGAGGCTACACCTTC.

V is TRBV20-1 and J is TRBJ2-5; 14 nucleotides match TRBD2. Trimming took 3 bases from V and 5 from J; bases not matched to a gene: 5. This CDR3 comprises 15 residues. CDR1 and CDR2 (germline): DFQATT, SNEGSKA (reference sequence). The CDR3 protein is CSARGTSGGGETQYF. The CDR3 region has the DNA TGCAGTGCTAGGGGGACTAGCGGGGGAGGGGAGACCCAGTACTTC.

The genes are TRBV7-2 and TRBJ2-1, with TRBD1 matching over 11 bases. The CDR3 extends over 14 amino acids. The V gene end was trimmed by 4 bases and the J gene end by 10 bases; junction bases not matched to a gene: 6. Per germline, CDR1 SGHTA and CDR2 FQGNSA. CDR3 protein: CASSSRDRGGEQFF. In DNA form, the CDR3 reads TGTGCCAGCAGCTCCCGGGACAGGGGGGGGGAGCAGTTCTTC.

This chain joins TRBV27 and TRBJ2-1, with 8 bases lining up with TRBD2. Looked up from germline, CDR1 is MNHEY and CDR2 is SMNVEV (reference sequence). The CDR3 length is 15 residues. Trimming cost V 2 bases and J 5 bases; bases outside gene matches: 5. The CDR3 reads CASSLAGGPHNEQFF. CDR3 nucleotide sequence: TGTGCCAGCAGTTTAGCGGGAGGACCCCACAATGAGCAGTTCTTC.

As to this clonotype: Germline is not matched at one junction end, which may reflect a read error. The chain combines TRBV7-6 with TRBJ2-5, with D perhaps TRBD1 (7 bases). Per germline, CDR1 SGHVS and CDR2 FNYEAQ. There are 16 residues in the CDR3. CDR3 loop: CASSLEAGGTREIQYF. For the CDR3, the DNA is TGTGCCAGCAGCTTAGAGGCAGGGGGGACACGAGAGATCCAGTACTTC.

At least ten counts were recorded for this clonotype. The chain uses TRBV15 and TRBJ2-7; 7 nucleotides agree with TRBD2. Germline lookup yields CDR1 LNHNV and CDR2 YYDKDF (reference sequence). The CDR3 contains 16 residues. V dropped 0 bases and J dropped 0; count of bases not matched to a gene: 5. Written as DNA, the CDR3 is TGTGCCACCAGCAGAGATTCCCAGCGGGGCTCCTACGAGCAGTACTTC. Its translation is CATSRDSQRGSYEQYF.

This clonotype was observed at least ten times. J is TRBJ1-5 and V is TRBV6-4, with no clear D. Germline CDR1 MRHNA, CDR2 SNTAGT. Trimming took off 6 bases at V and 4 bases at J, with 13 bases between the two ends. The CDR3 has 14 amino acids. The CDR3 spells CASRYVESNQPQHF. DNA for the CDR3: TGTGCCAGCAGATACGTTGAGAGTAATCAGCCCCAGCATTTT.

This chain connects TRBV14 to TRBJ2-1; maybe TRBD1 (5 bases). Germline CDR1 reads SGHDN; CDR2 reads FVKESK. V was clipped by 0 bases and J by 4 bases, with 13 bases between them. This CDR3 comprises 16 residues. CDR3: CASSQDLTGAYNEQFF. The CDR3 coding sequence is TGTGCCAGCAGCCAAGATCTTACTGGGGCGTACAATGAGCAGTTCTTC.

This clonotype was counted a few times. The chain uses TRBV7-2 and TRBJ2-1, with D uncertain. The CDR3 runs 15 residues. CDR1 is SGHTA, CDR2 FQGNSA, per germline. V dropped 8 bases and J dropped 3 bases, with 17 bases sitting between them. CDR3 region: CASSPPSQRYNEQFF. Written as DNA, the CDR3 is TGTGCCAGCTCACCACCCTCACAGCGCTACAATGAGCAGTTCTTC.

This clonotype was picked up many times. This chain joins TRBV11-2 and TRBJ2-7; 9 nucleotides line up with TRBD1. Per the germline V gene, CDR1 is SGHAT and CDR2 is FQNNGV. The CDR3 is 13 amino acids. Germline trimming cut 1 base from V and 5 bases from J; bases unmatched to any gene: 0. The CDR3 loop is CASSLGTGDEQYF. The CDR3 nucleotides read TGTGCCAGCAGCTTAGGGACAGGGGACGAGCAGTACTTC. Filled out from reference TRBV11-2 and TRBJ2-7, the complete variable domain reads EAGVAQSPRYKIIEKRQSVAFWCNPISGHATLYWYQQILGQGPKLLIQFQNNGVVDDSQLPKDRFSAERLKGVDSTLKIQPAKLEDSAVYLCASSLGTGDEQYFGPGTRLTVT.

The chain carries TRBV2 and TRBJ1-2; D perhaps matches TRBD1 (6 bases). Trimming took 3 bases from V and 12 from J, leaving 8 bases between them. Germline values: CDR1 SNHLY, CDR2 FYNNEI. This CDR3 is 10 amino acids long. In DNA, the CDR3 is TGTGCCAGCAGTGAGGCAGGGGACACCTTC. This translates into CASSEAGDTF.

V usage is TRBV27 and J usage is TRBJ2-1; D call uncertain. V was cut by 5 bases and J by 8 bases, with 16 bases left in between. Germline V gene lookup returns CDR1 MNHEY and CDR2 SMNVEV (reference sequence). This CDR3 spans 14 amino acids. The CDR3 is CASSPYSPIDEQFF. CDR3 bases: TGTGCCAGCAGTCCGTATTCCCCCATCGATGAGCAGTTCTTC.

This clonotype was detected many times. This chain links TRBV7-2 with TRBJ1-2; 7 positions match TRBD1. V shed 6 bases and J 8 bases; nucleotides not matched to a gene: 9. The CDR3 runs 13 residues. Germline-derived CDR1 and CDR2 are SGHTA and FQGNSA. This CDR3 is CASSSDRVAGYTF. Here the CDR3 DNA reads TGTGCCAGCAGTTCCGACAGGGTGGCGGGCTACACCTTC.

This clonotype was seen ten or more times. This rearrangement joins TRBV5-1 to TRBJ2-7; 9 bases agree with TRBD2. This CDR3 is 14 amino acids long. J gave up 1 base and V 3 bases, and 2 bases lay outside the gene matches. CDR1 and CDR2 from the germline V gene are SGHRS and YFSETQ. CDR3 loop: CASSSSGESYEQYF. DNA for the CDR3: TGCGCCAGCAGCTCTAGCGGGGAATCCTACGAGCAGTACTTC.

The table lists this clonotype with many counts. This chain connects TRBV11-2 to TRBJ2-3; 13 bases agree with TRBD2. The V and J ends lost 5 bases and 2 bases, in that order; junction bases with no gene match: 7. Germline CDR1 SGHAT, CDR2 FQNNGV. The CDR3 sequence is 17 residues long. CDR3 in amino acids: CASSVRLAGGFTDTQYF. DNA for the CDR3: TGTGCCAGCAGCGTTAGACTAGCGGGAGGATTCACAGATACGCAGTATTTT.

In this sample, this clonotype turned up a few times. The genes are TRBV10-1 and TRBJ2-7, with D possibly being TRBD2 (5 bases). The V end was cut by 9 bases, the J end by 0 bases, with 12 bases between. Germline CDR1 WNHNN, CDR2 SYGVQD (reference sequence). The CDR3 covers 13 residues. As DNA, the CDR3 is TGCGCCAGTGGCGGGTGGAACTCCTACGAGCAGTACTTC. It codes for CASGGWNSYEQYF.

CDR3 nucleotide sequence: TGTGCCAGCAGCTTAGTGGGGACAGGTGGCGCACCTAATGAAAAACTGTTTTTT. Translating gives CASSLVGTGGAPNEKLFF. The V call is TRBV11-2, the J call TRBJ1-4; 8 bases fit TRBD1. With V trimmed by 1 base and J by 3 bases, 10 bases remained unmatched. The length of the CDR3 is 18 residues. Looked up from germline, CDR1 is SGHAT and CDR2 is FQNNGV.

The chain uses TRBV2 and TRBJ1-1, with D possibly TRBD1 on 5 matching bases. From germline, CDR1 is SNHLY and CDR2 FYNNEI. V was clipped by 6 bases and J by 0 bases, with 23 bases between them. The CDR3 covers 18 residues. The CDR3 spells CASRGLPGWGNMNTEAFF. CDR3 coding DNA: TGTGCCAGCAGGGGGCTCCCTGGGTGGGGGAACATGAACACTGAAGCTTTCTTT.

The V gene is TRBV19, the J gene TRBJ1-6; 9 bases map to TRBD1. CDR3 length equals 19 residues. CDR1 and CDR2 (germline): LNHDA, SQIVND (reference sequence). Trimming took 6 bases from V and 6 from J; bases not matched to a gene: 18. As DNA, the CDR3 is TGTGCCAGTAGCCGGACTAGCGGGACAGGGAGCTTCAGTAATTCACCCCTCCACTTT. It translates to CASSRTSGTGSFSNSPLHF.

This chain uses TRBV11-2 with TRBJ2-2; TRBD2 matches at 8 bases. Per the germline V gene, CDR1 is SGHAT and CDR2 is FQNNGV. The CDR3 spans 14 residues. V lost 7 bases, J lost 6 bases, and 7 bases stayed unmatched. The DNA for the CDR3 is TGTGCCAGCAAGGTCGGGGGGGCGGCCGGGGAGCTGTTTTTT. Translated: CASKVGGAAGELFF.

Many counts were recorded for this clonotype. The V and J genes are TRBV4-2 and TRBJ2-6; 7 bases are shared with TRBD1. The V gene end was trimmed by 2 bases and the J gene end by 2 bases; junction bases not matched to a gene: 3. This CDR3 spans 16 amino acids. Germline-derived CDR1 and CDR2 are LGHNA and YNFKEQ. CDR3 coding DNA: TGTGCCAGCAGCCAACCCACAGGGGCTGGGGCCAACGTCCTGACTTTC. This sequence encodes CASSQPTGAGANVLTF.